The table lists the clone carrying this T cell receptor (beta chain) with a few counts. These data originate in a study of blood T cell repertoires in COVID-19. Across the study: Samples representing acute and convalescent COVID-19 were sourced from the United States, Italy and Spain. PBMCs, B-cell-depleted T cells, or T cells were the source of the cDNA or gDNA that made up the material.

The method was immunoSEQ multiplex PCR; TCRdb's version includes in-frame clones alone and lacks a portion of them. Of around 100,000 clones in the sample, approximately 88% were seen once. The CDR3 is made up of 14 amino acids. The germline V gene has CDR1 WNHNN and CDR2 SYGVQD (reference sequence). Trimming removed 5 bases from V and 5 bases from J; junction bases left unmatched: 5. The source is a human donor in a cohort sampled during active COVID-19. Specimen: peripheral blood. The chain combines TRBV10-1 with TRBJ1-4, with 7 bases matching TRBD1. The CDR3 spells CASSPGTVNEKLFF. The CDR3 DNA follows: TGCGCCAGCAGTCCCGGGACAGTCAATGAAAAACTGTTTTTT.